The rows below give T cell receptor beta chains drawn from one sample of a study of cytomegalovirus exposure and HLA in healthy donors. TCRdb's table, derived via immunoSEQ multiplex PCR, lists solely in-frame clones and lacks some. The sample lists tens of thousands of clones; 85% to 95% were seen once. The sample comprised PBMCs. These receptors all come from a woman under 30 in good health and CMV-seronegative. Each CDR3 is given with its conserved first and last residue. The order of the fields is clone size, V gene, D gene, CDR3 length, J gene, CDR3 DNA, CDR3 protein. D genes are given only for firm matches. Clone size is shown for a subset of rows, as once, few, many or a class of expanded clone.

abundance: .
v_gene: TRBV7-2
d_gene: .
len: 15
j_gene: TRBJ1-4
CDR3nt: TGTGCCAGCAGCCGTACAGGGTCCGTTTTGGAAAAACTGTTTTTT
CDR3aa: CASSRTGSVLEKLFF

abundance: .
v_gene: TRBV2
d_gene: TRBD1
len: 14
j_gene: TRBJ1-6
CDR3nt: TGTGCCACTACAGGGGGCTCCTATAATTCACCCCTCCACTTT
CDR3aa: CATTGGSYNSPLHF

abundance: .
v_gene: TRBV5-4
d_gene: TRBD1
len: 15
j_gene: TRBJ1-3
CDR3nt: TGTGCCAGCAGCCGCCCCGGACAGGGAGGAAACACCATATATTTT
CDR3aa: CASSRPGQGGNTIYF

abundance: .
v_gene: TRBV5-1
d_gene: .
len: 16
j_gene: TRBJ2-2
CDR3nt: TGCGCCAGCAGCCCCCCGGGACAAGGGCAGGTTGGGGAGCTGTTTTTT
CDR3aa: CASSPPGQGQVGELFF

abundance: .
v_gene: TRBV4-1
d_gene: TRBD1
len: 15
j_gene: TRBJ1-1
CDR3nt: TGCGCCAGCAGCGGGACAGGGGGCTTTCGGACTGAAGCTTTCTTT
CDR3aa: CASSGTGGFRTEAFF

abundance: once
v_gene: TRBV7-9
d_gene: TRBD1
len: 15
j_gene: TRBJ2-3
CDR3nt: TGTGCCAGCAGGTTAACTCGACAGGGGCCAGATACGCAGTATTTT
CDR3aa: CASRLTRQGPDTQYF

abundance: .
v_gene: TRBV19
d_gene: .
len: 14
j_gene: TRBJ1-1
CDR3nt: TGTGCCAGTAGTATCGCGGGGTCAAACACTGAAGCTTTCTTT
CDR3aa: CASSIAGSNTEAFF

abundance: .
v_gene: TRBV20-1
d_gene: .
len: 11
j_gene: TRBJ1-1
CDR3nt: TGCAGTGCTAGTCGGGTCGGTGAAGCTTTCTTT
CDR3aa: CSASRVGEAFF

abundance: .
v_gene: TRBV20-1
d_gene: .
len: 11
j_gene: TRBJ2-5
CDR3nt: TGCAGTGCTAGAGTCAGGGAGACCCAGTACTTC
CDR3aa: CSARVRETQYF

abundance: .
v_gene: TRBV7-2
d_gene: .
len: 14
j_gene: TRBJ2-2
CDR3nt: TGTGCCAGCAGCTTAGTGGAGGGTCCCGGGGAGCTGTTTTTT
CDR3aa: CASSLVEGPGELFF

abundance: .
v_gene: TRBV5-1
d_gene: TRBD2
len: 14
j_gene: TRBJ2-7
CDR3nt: TGCGCCAGCAGGACTAGCGGGACCACCTACGAGCAGTACTTC
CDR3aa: CASRTSGTTYEQYF

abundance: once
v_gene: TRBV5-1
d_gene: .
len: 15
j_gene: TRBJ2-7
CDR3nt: TGCGCCAGCAGCCCCCGGCAGGGTACAACCTACGAGCAGTACTTC
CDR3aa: CASSPRQGTTYEQYF

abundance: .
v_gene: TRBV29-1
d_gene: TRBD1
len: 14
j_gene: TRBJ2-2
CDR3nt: TGCAGCGTCGAGTCGACAGGGGGAACCGGGGAGCTGTTTTTT
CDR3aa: CSVESTGGTGELFF

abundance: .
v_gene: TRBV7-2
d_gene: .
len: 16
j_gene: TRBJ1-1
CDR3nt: TGTGCCAGCAGCTTAGTAGGGAGTGTTGTGAACACTGAAGCTTTCTTT
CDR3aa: CASSLVGSVVNTEAFF

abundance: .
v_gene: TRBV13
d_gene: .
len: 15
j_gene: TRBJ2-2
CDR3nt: TGTGCCAGCAGCCCTGCGGCCTCGAACACCGGGGAGCTGTTTTTT
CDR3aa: CASSPAASNTGELFF

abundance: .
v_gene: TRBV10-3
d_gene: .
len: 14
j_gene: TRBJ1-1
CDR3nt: TGTGCCATCAGTGAGGAAGTGGTTGTAGTTGAAGCTTTCTTT
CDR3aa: CAISEEVVVVEAFF

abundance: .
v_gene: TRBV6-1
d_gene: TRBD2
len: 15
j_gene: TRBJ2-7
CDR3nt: TGTGCCAGCAGTGACACTAGCGGGAGGGTATACGAGCAGTACTTC
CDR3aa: CASSDTSGRVYEQYF

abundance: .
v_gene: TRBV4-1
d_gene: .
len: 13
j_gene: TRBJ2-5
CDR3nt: TGCGCCAGCAGCCCCACTAGTGAAGAGACCCAGTACTTC
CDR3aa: CASSPTSEETQYF

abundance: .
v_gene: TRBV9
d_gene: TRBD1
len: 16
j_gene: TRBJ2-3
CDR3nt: TGTGCCAGCAGCGCCCCAGGGACAGGGGTCACAGATACGCAGTATTTT
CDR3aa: CASSAPGTGVTDTQYF

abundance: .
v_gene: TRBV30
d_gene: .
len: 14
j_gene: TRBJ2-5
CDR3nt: TGTGCCTGGAGTCTTACAGGGTACCAAGAGACCCAGTACTTC
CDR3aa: CAWSLTGYQETQYF

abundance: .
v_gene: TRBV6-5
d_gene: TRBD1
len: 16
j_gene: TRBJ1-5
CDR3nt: TGTGCCAGCAGTTCCTACAGGGGGCCGGGCAATCAGCCCCAGCATTTT
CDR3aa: CASSSYRGPGNQPQHF

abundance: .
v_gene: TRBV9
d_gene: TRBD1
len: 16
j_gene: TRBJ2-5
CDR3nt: TGTGCCAGCAGCGTAGACGACAGGGGCTTCCAAGAGACCCAGTACTTC
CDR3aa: CASSVDDRGFQETQYF

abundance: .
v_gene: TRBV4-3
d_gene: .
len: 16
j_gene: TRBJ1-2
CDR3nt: TGCGCCAGCAGCCAAGAGAGTGTGGGGGCGGGCTATGGCTACACCTTC
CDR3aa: CASSQESVGAGYGYTF

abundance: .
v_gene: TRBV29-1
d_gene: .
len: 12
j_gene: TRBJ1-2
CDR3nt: TGCAGCGTTGAACAGGGAACCTATGGCTACACCTTC
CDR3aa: CSVEQGTYGYTF

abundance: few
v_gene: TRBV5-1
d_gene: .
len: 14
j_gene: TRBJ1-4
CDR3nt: TGCGCCAGCAGCTTGGATAACGGAGATGAAAAACTGTTTTTT
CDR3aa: CASSLDNGDEKLFF

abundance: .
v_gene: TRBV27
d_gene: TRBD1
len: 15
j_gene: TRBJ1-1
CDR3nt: TGTGCCAGCTGGGACAGGGTGTCACTGCGTACTGAAGCTTTCTTT
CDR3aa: CASWDRVSLRTEAFF

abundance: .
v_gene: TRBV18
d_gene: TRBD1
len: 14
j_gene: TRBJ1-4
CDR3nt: TGTGCCAGCTCTCCCGGGACAGAAAATGAAAAACTGTTTTTT
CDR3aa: CASSPGTENEKLFF

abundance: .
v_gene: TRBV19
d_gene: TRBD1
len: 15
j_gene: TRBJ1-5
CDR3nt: TGTGCCAGTAGACCTGTTACAGGGGGCGAACAGCCCCAGCATTTT
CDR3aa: CASRPVTGGEQPQHF

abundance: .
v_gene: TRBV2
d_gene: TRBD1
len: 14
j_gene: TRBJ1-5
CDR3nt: TGTGCCAGCAGTTTACAGGGGGGGGATCAGCCCCAGCATTTT
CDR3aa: CASSLQGGDQPQHF